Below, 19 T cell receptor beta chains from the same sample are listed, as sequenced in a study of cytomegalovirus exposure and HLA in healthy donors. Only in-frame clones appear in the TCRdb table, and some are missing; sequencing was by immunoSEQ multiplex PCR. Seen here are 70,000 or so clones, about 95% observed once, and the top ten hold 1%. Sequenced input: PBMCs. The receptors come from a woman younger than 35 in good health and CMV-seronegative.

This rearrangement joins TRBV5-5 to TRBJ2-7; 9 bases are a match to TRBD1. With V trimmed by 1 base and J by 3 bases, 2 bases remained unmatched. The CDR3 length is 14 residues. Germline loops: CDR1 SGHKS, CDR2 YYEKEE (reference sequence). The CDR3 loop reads CASSLWTGDYEQYF. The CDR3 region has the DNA TGTGCCAGCAGCTTGTGGACAGGGGACTACGAGCAGTACTTC.

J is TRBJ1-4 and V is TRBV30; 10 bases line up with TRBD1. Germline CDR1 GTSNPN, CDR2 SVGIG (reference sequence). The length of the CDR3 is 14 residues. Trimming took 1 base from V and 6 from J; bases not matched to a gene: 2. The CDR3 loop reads CAWSGDRGDEKLFF. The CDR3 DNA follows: TGTGCCTGGAGTGGGGACAGGGGAGATGAAAAACTGTTTTTT. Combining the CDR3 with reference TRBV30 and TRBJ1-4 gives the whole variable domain SQTIHQWPATLVQPVGSPLSLECTVEGTSNPNLYWYRQAAGRGLQLLFYSVGIGQISSEVPQNLSASRPQDRQFILSSKKLLLSDSGFYLCAWSGDRGDEKLFFGSGTQLSVL.

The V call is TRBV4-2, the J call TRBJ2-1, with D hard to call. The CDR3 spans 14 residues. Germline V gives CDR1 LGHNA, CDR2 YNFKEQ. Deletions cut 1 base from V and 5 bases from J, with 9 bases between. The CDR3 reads CASSQATVNNEQFF. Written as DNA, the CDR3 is TGTGCCAGCAGCCAAGCAACGGTTAACAATGAGCAGTTCTTC.

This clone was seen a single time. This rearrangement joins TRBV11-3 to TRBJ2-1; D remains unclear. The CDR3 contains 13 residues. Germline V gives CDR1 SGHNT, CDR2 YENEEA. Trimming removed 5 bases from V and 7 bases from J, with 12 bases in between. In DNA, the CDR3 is TGTGCCAGCAGCGGTAGGAGCTCAAATGAGCAGTTCTTC. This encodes CASSGRSSNEQFF.

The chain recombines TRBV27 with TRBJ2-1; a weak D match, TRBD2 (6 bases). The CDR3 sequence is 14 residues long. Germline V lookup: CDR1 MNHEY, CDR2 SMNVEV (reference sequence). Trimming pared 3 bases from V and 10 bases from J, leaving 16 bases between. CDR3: CASSFFGGTEEQFF. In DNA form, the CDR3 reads TGTGCCAGCAGTTTTTTTGGGGGGACCGAAGAGCAGTTCTTC.

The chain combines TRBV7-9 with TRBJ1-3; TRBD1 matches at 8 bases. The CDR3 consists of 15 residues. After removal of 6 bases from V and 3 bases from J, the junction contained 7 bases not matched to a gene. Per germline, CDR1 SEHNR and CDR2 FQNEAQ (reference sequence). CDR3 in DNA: TGTGCCAGCAGACCGGACAGGGCTTATGGAAACACCATATATTTT. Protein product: CASRPDRAYGNTIYF.

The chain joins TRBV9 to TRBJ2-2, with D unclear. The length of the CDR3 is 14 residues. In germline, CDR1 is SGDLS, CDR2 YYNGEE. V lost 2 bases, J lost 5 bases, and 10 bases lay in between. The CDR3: CASSVLGLTGELFF. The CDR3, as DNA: TGTGCCAGCAGCGTTCTAGGTCTGACCGGGGAGCTGTTTTTT.

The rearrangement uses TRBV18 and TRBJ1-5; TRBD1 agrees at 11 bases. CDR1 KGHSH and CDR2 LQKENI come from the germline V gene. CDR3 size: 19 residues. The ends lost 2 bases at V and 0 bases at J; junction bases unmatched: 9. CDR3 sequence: CASSPAGQGATDSNQPQHF. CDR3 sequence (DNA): TGTGCCAGCTCACCAGCCGGACAGGGGGCGACGGATAGCAATCAGCCCCAGCATTTT.

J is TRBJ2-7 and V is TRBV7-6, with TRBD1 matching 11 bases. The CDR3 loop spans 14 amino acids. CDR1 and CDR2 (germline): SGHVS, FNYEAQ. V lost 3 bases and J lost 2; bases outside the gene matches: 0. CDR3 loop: CASSLGQGAYEQYF. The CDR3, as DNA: TGTGCCAGCAGCTTGGGACAGGGGGCCTACGAGCAGTACTTC. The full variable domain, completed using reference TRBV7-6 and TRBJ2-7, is GAGVSQSPRYKVTKRGQDVALRCDPISGHVSLYWYRQALGQGPEFLTYFNYEAQQDKSGLPNDRFSAERPEGSISTLTIQRTEQRDSAMYRCASSLGQGAYEQYFGPGTRLTVT.

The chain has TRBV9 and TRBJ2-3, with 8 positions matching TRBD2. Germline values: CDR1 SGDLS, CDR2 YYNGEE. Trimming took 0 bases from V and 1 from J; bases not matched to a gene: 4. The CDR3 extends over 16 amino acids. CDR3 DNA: TGTGCCAGCAGCGTAGAGAGCGGGGGCCGCACAGATACGCAGTATTTT. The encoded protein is CASSVESGGRTDTQYF.

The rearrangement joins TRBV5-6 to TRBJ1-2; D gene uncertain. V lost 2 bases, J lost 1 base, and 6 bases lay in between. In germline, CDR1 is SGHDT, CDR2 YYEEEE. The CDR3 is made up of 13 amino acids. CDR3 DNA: TGTGCCAGCAGCTTCCCCAGTAACTATGGCTACACCTTC. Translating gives CASSFPSNYGYTF.

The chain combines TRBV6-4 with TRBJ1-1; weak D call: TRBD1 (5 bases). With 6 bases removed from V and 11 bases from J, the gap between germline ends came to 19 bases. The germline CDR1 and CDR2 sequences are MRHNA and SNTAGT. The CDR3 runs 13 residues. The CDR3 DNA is TGTGCCAGCAGACCTGACGGGGGGTCCGAGGCTTTCTTT. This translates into CASRPDGGSEAFF.

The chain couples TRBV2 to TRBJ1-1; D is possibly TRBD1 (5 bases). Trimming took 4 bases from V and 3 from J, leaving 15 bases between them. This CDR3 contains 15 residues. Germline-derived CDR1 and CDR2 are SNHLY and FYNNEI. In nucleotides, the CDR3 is TGTGCCAGCAGTGGTAGACAGTCGTCGGACACTGAAGCTTTCTTT. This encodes CASSGRQSSDTEAFF.

The CDR3 region is CASSPLRGSGANVLTF. CDR3 coding DNA: TGTGCCAGCTCACCACTCAGGGGTTCTGGGGCCAACGTCCTGACTTTC. The chain uses TRBV18 and TRBJ2-6, with D tentatively TRBD1 (6 bases). Trimming stripped 1 base from V and 1 base from J, with 8 bases between. This CDR3 is 16 amino acids long. Germline-derived CDR1 and CDR2 are KGHSH and LQKENI.

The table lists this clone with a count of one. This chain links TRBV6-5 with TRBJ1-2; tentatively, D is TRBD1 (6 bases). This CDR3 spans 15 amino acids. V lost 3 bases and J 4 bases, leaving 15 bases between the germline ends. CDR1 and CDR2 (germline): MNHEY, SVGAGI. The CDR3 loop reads CASSYRGQGIYGYTF. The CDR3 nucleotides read TGTGCCAGCAGTTATCGCGGGCAGGGGATCTATGGCTACACCTTC.

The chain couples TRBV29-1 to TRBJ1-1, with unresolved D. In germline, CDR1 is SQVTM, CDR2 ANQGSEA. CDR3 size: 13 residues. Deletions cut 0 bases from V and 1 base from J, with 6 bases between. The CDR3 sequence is CSVEDGRNTEAFF. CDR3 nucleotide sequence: TGCAGCGTTGAAGATGGGCGGAACACTGAAGCTTTCTTT.

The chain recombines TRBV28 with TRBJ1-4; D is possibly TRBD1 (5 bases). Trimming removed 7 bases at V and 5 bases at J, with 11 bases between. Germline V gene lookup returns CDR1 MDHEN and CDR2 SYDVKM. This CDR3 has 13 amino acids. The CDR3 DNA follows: TGTGCCAGCACGGAGGGACCAAATGAAAAACTGTTTTTT. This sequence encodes CASTEGPNEKLFF.

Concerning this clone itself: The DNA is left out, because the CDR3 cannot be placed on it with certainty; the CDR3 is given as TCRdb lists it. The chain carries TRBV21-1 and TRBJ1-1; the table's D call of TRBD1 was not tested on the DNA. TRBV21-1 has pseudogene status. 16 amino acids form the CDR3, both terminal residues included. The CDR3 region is CASSKVAGGAGTEAFF.

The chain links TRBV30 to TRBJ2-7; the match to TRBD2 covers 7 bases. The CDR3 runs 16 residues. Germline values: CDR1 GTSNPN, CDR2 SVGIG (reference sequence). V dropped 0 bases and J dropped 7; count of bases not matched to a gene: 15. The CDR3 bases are TGTGCCTGGAGTGTTATCCGGTCGGCGGGAGCCGGGGAGCAGTACTTC. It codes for CAWSVIRSAGAGEQYF. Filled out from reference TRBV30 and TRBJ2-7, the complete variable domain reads SQTIHQWPATLVQPVGSPLSLECTVEGTSNPNLYWYRQAAGRGLQLLFYSVGIGQISSEVPQNLSASRPQDRQFILSSKKLLLSDSGFYLCAWSVIRSAGAGEQYFGPGTRLTVT.